This entry is about one T cell receptor (beta chain). This specimen belongs to a study of blood T cells in healthy people across ages. Through a sample-barcoded 5' primer and a J-beta primer mix, a second PCR was run for about 6 to 12 cycles. TCRdb reprocessed the 5' RACE reads with MiXCR, giving one entry per CDR3 protein. The table records approximately 830,000 distinct CDR3 sequences, less than 80% of them present only once. The CDR3 is made up of 15 amino acids. The ends were cut back, 0 bases at V and 2 bases at J, with 7 bases in the middle. Germline V gene lookup returns CDR1 SGHTA and CDR2 FQGNSA. Each donor was a healthy Caucasian individual from Russia, aged roughly 6 to 90.

The TCR sequence derives from a man aged 25-45 years in good health. The sequenced sample was blood. This chain joins TRBV7-2 and TRBJ2-2; D unresolved. Here the CDR3 DNA reads TGTGCCAGCAGCTTAGCACCGGACAACACCGGGGAGCTGTTTTTT. Its translation is CASSLAPDNTGELFF. Together with reference TRBV7-2 and TRBJ2-2, the CDR3 gives the full variable domain: GAGVSQSPSNKVTEKGKDVELRCDPISGHTALYWYRQSLGQGLEFLIYFQGNSAPDKSGLPSDRFSAERTGGSVSTLTIQRTQQEDSAVYLCASSLAPDNTGELFFGEGSRLTVL.